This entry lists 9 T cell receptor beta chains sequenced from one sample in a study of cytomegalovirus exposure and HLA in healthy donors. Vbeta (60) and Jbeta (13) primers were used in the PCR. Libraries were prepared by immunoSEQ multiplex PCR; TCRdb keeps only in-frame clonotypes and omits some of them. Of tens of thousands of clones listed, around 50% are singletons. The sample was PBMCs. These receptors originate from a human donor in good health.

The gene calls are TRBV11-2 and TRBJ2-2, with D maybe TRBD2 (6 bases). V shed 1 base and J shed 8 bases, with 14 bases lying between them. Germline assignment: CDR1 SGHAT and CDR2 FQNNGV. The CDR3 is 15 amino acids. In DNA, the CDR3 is TGTGCCAGCAGCTTAGTACCAGCGGGTGGAGGGGAGCTGTTTTTT. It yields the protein CASSLVPAGGGELFF.

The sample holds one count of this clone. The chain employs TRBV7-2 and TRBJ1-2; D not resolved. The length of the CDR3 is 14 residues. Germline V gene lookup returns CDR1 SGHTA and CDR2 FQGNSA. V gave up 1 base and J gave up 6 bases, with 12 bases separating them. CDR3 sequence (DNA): TGTGCCAGCAGCTTAGGGCGGGCGAGGGATGGCTACACCTTC. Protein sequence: CASSLGRARDGYTF.

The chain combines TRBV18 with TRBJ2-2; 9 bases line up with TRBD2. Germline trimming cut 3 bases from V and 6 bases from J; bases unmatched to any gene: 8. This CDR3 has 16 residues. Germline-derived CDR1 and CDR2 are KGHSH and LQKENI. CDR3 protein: CASSPSLAGQSGELFF. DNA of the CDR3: TGTGCCAGCTCACCGTCGCTAGCGGGGCAGTCCGGGGAGCTGTTTTTT. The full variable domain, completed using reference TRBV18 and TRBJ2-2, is NAGVMQNPRHLVRRRGQEARLRCSPMKGHSHVYWYRQLPEEGLKFMVYLQKENIIDESGMPKERFSAEFPKEGPSILRIQQVVRGDSAAYFCASSPSLAGQSGELFFGEGSRLTVL.

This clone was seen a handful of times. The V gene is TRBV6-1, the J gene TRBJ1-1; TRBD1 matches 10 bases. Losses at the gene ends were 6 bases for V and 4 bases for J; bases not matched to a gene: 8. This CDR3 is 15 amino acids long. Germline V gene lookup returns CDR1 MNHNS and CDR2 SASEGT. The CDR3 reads CASSAGTGASTEAFF. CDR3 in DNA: TGTGCCAGCAGCGCCGGGACAGGGGCCTCCACTGAAGCTTTCTTT.

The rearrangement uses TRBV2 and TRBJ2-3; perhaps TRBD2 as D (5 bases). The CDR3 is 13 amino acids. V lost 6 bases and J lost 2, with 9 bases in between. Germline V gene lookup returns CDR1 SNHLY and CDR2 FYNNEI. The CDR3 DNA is TGTGCCAGCAGAAGAGGGCCCACAGATACGCAGTATTTT. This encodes CASRRGPTDTQYF.

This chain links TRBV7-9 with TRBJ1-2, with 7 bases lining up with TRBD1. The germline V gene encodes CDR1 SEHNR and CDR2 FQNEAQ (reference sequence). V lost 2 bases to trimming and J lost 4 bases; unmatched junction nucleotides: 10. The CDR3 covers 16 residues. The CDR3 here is CASSLKSGGPGYGYTF. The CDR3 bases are TGTGCCAGCAGCTTAAAGTCAGGGGGGCCGGGCTATGGCTACACCTTC.

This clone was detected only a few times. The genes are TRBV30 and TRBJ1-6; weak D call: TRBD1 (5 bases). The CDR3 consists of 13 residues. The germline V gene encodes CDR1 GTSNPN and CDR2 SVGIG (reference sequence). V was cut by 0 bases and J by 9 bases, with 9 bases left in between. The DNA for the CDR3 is TGTGCCTGGAGTGTTACCGGGGGTTCACCCCTCCACTTT. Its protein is CAWSVTGGSPLHF.

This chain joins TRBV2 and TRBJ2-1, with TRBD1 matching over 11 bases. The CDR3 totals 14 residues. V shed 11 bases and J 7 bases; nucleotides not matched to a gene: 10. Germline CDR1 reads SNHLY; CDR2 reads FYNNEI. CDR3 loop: CAGARDRGENEQFF. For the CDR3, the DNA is TGTGCCGGAGCTCGGGACAGGGGGGAAAATGAGCAGTTCTTC.

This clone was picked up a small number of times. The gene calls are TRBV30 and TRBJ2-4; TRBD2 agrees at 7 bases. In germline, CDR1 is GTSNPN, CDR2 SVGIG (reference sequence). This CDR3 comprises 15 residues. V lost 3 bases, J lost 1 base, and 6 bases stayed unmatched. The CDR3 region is CAWRQRDRAKNIQYF. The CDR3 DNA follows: TGTGCCTGGAGGCAGCGGGACCGTGCCAAAAACATTCAGTACTTC.